There are many counts of the clone carrying this T cell receptor (beta chain). Its antigen is as yet unknown. Trimming stripped 3 bases from V and 5 bases from J, with 10 bases between. Germline loops: CDR1 LNHDA, CDR2 SQIVND (reference sequence). This CDR3 region has 13 residues. The time point here: newly diagnosed GD, antithyroid drugs for less than 3 months. Following extraction of RNA from PBMCs, that RNA was used to make the TCR library. Under American Thyroid Association guidelines, Graves' disease was diagnosed. This record comes from a study of regulatory T cells in long-lasting Graves disease. Findings of the study overall: Between persistent patients, roughly 2,600 public clonotypes were shared, exceeding the 800 to 1,000 shared between new patients. Repertoires from persistent disease leaned toward TRBV28, TRBJ1-2 and TRBJ2-5. TCR diversity was lower in persistent than newly diagnosed Graves' disease.

Both iRepertoire HTBI primers and Arm-PCR of CDR3 regions were used to build the TCR beta libraries. One entry per CDR3 protein results from TCRdb running MiXCR on the multiplex PCR reads. The sample yields roughly 220,000 distinct CDR3 sequences, around 17% seen once. The chain recombines TRBV19 with TRBJ2-5; D call uncertain. The TCR was taken from a female donor with Graves disease. The sample here was peripheral blood mononuclear cells (PBMCs), taken at new diagnosis, from a patient treated with antithyroid drugs. The CDR3 loop is CASSIGARETQYF. In DNA form, the CDR3 reads TGTGCCAGTAGTATCGGCGCCAGGGAGACCCAGTACTTC.